Following are 14 T cell receptor beta chains from one sample sequenced in a study of blood T cell repertoires in COVID-19. The method was immunoSEQ multiplex PCR; TCRdb's version includes in-frame clones alone and lacks a portion of them. The sample includes 72,000 or so clones, around 85% of them seen just once. Sequencing was done on a sample of peripheral blood. These receptors were taken from an elderly woman with active or convalescent COVID-19.

V is TRBV19 and J is TRBJ1-4; TRBD1 matches 7 bases. Germline V gene lookup returns CDR1 LNHDA and CDR2 SQIVND (reference sequence). This CDR3 region has 15 residues. With V trimmed by 3 bases and J by 7 bases, 8 bases remained unmatched. The CDR3 DNA follows: TGTGCCAGTAGTATTAAAGGGGGCTGGAGTGAAAAACTGTTTTTT. As protein: CASSIKGGWSEKLFF.

The rearrangement uses TRBV7-9 and TRBJ1-2; no firm D call. The CDR3 contains 12 residues. Germline V CDR1 and CDR2: SEHNR, FQNEAQ (reference sequence). V was trimmed by 6 bases and J by 1 base, leaving 6 bases between them. This CDR3 reads CASSQINYGYTF. The CDR3 DNA sequence: TGTGCCAGCAGTCAGATTAACTATGGCTACACCTTC.

This clone turned up a few times. The rearrangement joins TRBV6-5 to TRBJ1-2; no firm D call. Germline CDR1 reads MNHEY; CDR2 reads SVGAGI. This CDR3 region has 13 residues. With 0 bases removed from V and 4 bases from J, the gap between germline ends came to 6 bases. The CDR3 sequence: CASSYSRVYGYTF. The CDR3 DNA follows: TGTGCCAGCAGTTACTCGAGAGTCTATGGCTACACCTTC.

This chain links TRBV4-3 with TRBJ2-1; 7 nucleotides align to TRBD1. Germline-derived CDR1 and CDR2 are LGHNA and YSLEER. J gave up 4 bases and V 6 bases, and 9 bases lay outside the gene matches. The CDR3 has 15 amino acids. The CDR3 reads CASSQIVDRYNEQFF. CDR3 DNA: TGCGCCAGCAGTCAAATTGTGGACAGGTACAATGAGCAGTTCTTC.

J is TRBJ1-5 and V is TRBV7-2; tentatively, D is TRBD1 (6 bases). CDR1 is SGHTA, CDR2 FQGNSA, per germline. The V and J ends lost 2 bases and 5 bases respectively, with 7 bases between them. The CDR3 is made up of 13 amino acids. In nucleotides, the CDR3 is TGTGCCAGCAGCTTAAACAGGGATCAGCCCCAGCATTTT. Translating gives CASSLNRDQPQHF.

The rearrangement uses TRBV28 and TRBJ2-1, with 9 bases that match TRBD2. The CDR3 has 16 amino acids. The germline V gene has CDR1 MDHEN and CDR2 SYDVKM. Trimming took 5 bases from V and 4 from J; bases not matched to a gene: 9. The CDR3, as DNA: TGTGCCAGCAGTCCTACTTTGAGCGGGGGGTACAATGAGCAGTTCTTC. The encoded protein is CASSPTLSGGYNEQFF.

V usage is TRBV28 and J usage is TRBJ1-5, with TRBD1 as a possible D gene (5 bases). V was cut by 3 bases and J by 3 bases, with 15 bases left in between. There are 16 residues in the CDR3. Germline V CDR1 and CDR2: MDHEN, SYDVKM. This chain's CDR3 is CASSFSPHRSNQPQHF. The CDR3, as DNA: TGTGCCAGCAGTTTCTCCCCACACAGGTCCAATCAGCCCCAGCATTTT.

The chain is built from TRBV28 and TRBJ1-2, with 8 nucleotides matching TRBD1. CDR1 is MDHEN, CDR2 SYDVKM, per germline. This CDR3 region has 15 residues. The V and J ends lost 6 bases and 2 bases, in that order; junction bases with no gene match: 8. CDR3 DNA: TGTGCCAGCAGACCGCAGACAGGGGTAAACTATGGCTACACCTTC. This gives the protein CASRPQTGVNYGYTF.

This clone was counted between two and nine times. The chain links TRBV5-1 to TRBJ1-3, with D unclear. The CDR3 totals 14 residues. V was trimmed by 0 bases and J by 2 bases, leaving 6 bases between them. The germline V gene encodes CDR1 SGHRS and CDR2 YFSETQ. The CDR3 sequence is CASSLAGAGNTIYF. CDR3 nucleotide sequence: TGCGCCAGCAGCTTGGCGGGTGCTGGAAACACCATATATTTT.

The chain carries TRBV29-1 and TRBJ2-5, with a possible D match to TRBD2 (7 bases). Between the trimmed V and J ends, which lost 7 bases and 4 bases, there was a span of 19 bases. The germline V gene has CDR1 SQVTM and CDR2 ANQGSEA. There are 14 residues in the CDR3. The CDR3 DNA reads as TGCAGCGCCCAAAGGGGGGGGGCTGGAGAGACCCAGTACTTC. Translation: CSAQRGGAGETQYF.

This chain joins TRBV18 and TRBJ1-1, with D unclear. Germline CDR1 KGHSH, CDR2 LQKENI. Trimming took off 2 bases at V and 0 bases at J, with 16 bases between the two ends. The CDR3 sequence is 17 residues long. In nucleotides, the CDR3 is TGTGCCAGCTCACCAGTATTGTCCAGAGGCCTGAACACTGAAGCTTTCTTT. Translated, it gives CASSPVLSRGLNTEAFF.

This clone has only a few counts. The J gene is TRBJ1-1, the V gene TRBV19; D unresolved. CDR1 LNHDA and CDR2 SQIVND come from the germline V gene (reference sequence). CDR3 length: 11 residues. Trimming left V 5 bases short and J 6 bases short, with 7 bases between. CDR3 coding DNA: TGTGCCAGTAGTCCAGGCTCTGAAGCTTTCTTT. It codes for CASSPGSEAFF.

The chain couples TRBV12-3 or TRBV12-4 to TRBJ1-1, with D perhaps matching TRBD1 (5 bases). Trimming pared 3 bases from V and 7 bases from J, leaving 9 bases between. The CDR3 runs to 12 residues. CDR3 sequence: CASSFSGLEAFF. As DNA, the CDR3 is TGTGCCAGCAGTTTTTCAGGGCTTGAAGCTTTCTTT.

The rearrangement uses TRBV7-3 and TRBJ2-3, with D possibly TRBD2 on 6 matching bases. Between the trimmed V and J ends, which lost 5 bases and 1 base, there was a span of 16 bases. Germline assignment: CDR1 SGHTA and CDR2 FQGTGA. The CDR3 spans 16 residues. CDR3 bases: TGTGCCAGCAGCCCGCTAAGACTAGGTGGCACAGATACGCAGTATTTT. Translated, it gives CASSPLRLGGTDTQYF.